These T cell receptor beta chains were read from a single sample in a study of blood T cell repertoires in COVID-19. TCRdb's copy holds only in-frame clones and misses some; the assay was immunoSEQ multiplex PCR. The sample lists roughly 100,000 clones, 88% occurring once. Sequencing was performed on peripheral blood. The receptors were gathered from a woman in her seventies with acute or convalescent COVID-19. CDR3s include the opening cysteine and the closing phenylalanine or tryptophan. D genes are given only for firm matches. Size tells how often a clone was seen (once, few, many) or the class of an expanded clone, and some rows leave it out.

j_gene,d_gene,v_gene,abundance,CDR3aa,CDR3nt
TRBJ2-7,TRBD1,TRBV6-5,NA,CASSSWTGGGYEQYF,TGTGCCAGCAGTTCTTGGACAGGGGGGGGATACGAGCAGTACTTC
TRBJ2-1,TRBD2,TRBV20-1,NA,CSASVASGTVNEQFF,TGCAGTGCTAGTGTGGCTAGCGGGACAGTCAATGAGCAGTTCTTC
TRBJ2-4,NA,TRBV6-1,NA,CASSDGLKNIQYF,TGTGCCAGCAGTGATGGACTAAAAAACATTCAGTACTTC
TRBJ2-7,NA,TRBV28,NA,CASNSGKLYEQYF,TGTGCCAGCAATTCGGGTAAATTGTACGAGCAGTACTTC
TRBJ2-7,TRBD2,TRBV3-1/TRBV3-2,NA,CASSLYAGGASYEQYF,TGTGCCAGCAGTCTTTACGCGGGGGGCGCTTCGTACGAGCAGTACTTC
TRBJ2-3,TRBD1,TRBV3-1/TRBV3-2,NA,CASSQTGTGRSSTDTQYF,TGTGCCAGCAGCCAAACCGGGACAGGGCGTTCTAGCACAGATACGCAGTATTTT
TRBJ2-7,TRBD1,TRBV19,NA,CASRGQGVGEQYF,TGTGCCAGTAGGGGGCAGGGGGTCGGCGAGCAGTACTTC
TRBJ2-1,TRBD2,TRBV19,few,CASKREGDYNEQFF,TGTGCCAGTAAGCGGGAGGGGGACTACAATGAGCAGTTCTTC
TRBJ1-3,NA,TRBV2,NA,CASSDSGRGLNTIYF,TGTGCCAGCAGTGACAGTGGCAGGGGATTGAACACCATATATTTT
TRBJ2-1,TRBD2,TRBV9,NA,CASSQTPTLAEYNEQFF,TGTGCCAGCAGCCAGACCCCCACGCTAGCGGAATACAATGAGCAGTTCTTC
TRBJ1-2,NA,TRBV28,NA,CALKDRVNYGYTF,TGTGCTTTGAAGGACAGAGTTAACTATGGCTACACCTTC
TRBJ1-4,NA,TRBV28,once,CASSFGQGATNEKLFF,TGTGCCAGCAGTTTCGGGCAGGGCGCAACTAATGAAAAACTGTTTTTT
TRBJ1-6,NA,TRBV18,once,CASSPNRVNSPLHF,TGTGCCAGCTCACCAAACAGGGTAAATTCACCCCTCCACTTT
TRBJ1-5,NA,TRBV9,NA,CASSFSPSNQPQHF,TGTGCCAGCAGCTTTAGTCCGAGCAATCAGCCCCAGCATTTT
TRBJ2-3,TRBD1,TRBV10-1,once,CASSESGGQGGDTQYF,TGCGCCAGCAGTGAGTCAGGTGGACAGGGGGGAGATACGCAGTATTTT
TRBJ2-3,TRBD2,TRBV5-4,NA,CASKAGGSTDTQYF,TGTGCCAGCAAAGCGGGAGGAAGCACAGATACGCAGTATTTT
TRBJ1-2,TRBD1,TRBV28,NA,CASSQRQGISYGYTF,TGTGCCAGCAGTCAGCGACAGGGGATTAGCTATGGCTACACCTTC
TRBJ1-1,NA,TRBV2,NA,CASSGYPGAGTEAFF,TGTGCCAGCAGTGGGTATCCAGGGGCGGGCACTGAAGCTTTCTTT
TRBJ2-1,NA,TRBV25-1,NA,CASSFIASSYNEQFF,TGTGCCAGCAGTTTTATTGCCAGTTCCTACAATGAGCAGTTCTTC
TRBJ1-1,NA,TRBV5-1,NA,CASSLVSGDMNTEAFF,TGCGCCAGCAGCTTGGTTTCAGGGGACATGAACACTGAAGCTTTCTTT
TRBJ1-2,NA,TRBV28,NA,CASSTPRGVDGYTF,TGTGCCAGCAGCACTCCCCGGGGGGTGGATGGCTACACCTTC
TRBJ1-3,TRBD1,TRBV3-1/TRBV3-2,NA,CASSQSGRDRAGNTIYF,TGTGCCAGCAGCCAAAGTGGCCGAGACAGGGCTGGAAACACCATATATTTT
TRBJ1-1,NA,TRBV6-5,NA,CASSKGFSWATEAFF,TGTGCCAGCAGTAAGGGGTTCAGCTGGGCCACTGAAGCTTTCTTT
TRBJ1-2,TRBD1,TRBV5-1,NA,CASSPSDRGYGYTF,TGCGCCAGCAGCCCGTCGGACAGGGGCTATGGCTACACCTTC
TRBJ2-7,TRBD2,TRBV27,once,CASSRRTSNGEQYF,TGTGCCAGCAGCCGCCGGACTAGCAATGGCGAGCAGTACTTC
TRBJ2-1,TRBD2,TRBV5-1,NA,CASSLVASGGYEQFF,TGCGCCAGCAGCTTGGTGGCTAGCGGGGGTTATGAGCAGTTCTTC
TRBJ1-5,TRBD1,TRBV11-1,NA,CASSTNRGQPQHF,TGTGCCAGCAGCACCAACAGGGGTCAGCCCCAGCATTTT
TRBJ1-1,NA,TRBV27,NA,CASSLSLNTEAFF,TGTGCCAGCAGTTTATCTTTAAACACTGAAGCTTTCTTT
TRBJ2-7,TRBD2,TRBV27,NA,CASSLRGLAGISYEQYF,TGTGCCAGCAGTTTACGAGGACTAGCGGGGATCTCCTACGAGCAGTACTTC
TRBJ2-1,NA,TRBV24-1,NA,CATSDFSGVGYNEQFF,TGTGCCACCAGTGATTTTTCGGGGGTTGGGTACAATGAGCAGTTCTTC
TRBJ1-3,TRBD1,TRBV18,NA,CASSPGQGLSGNTIYF,TGTGCCAGCTCACCTGGACAGGGCCTCTCTGGAAACACCATATATTTT
TRBJ2-7,NA,TRBV7-9,NA,CASRGLGRGYEQYF,TGTGCCAGCAGGGGCCTGGGCAGGGGCTACGAGCAGTACTTC
TRBJ2-3,TRBD2,TRBV11-2,NA,CASNGLAGGMRTDTQYF,TGTGCCAGCAACGGACTAGCGGGAGGTATGCGTACAGATACGCAGTATTTT
TRBJ2-7,TRBD1,TRBV5-1,NA,CASSETGTGAYEQYF,TGCGCCAGCAGCGAGACCGGGACAGGGGCCTACGAGCAGTACTTC
TRBJ2-3,TRBD2,TRBV29-1,NA,CSHGGLAQRTDTQYF,TGCAGCCACGGCGGACTAGCGCAACGCACAGATACGCAGTATTTT
TRBJ2-3,NA,TRBV5-1,NA,CASSLEPTGTSTDTQYF,TGCGCCAGCAGCTTGGAACCGACTGGAACTAGCACAGATACGCAGTATTTT
TRBJ1-1,NA,TRBV5-1,NA,CASSFSGGDTEAFF,TGCGCCAGCAGCTTCTCCGGGGGGGACACTGAAGCTTTCTTT
TRBJ2-7,NA,TRBV20-1,NA,CSASGAHEQYF,TGCAGTGCTTCAGGGGCCCACGAGCAGTACTTC
TRBJ2-4,TRBD2,TRBV6-1,NA,CASSEGPGGIQYF,TGTGCCAGCAGTGAGGGGCCGGGAGGCATTCAGTACTTC
TRBJ2-3,NA,TRBV25-1,NA,CASRGLDFGTDTQYF,TGTGCCAGCAGAGGCCTAGATTTCGGCACAGATACGCAGTATTTT
TRBJ2-3,TRBD1,TRBV29-1,NA,CSVEKGQPSTDTQYF,TGCAGCGTTGAAAAGGGACAGCCTAGCACAGATACGCAGTATTTT
TRBJ2-1,TRBD1,TRBV5-1,NA,CASSFQGDERNEQFF,TGCGCCAGCAGCTTTCAGGGGGATGAGCGCAATGAGCAGTTCTTC
TRBJ2-7,NA,TRBV18,NA,CASSPGRKTYEQYF,TGTGCCAGCTCACCAGGGAGGAAAACCTACGAGCAGTACTTC
TRBJ2-3,NA,TRBV28,few,CASSLAGTADTQYF,TGTGCCAGCAGTTTAGCGGGAACGGCAGATACGCAGTATTTT
TRBJ1-1,NA,TRBV5-1,NA,CASSLGTSFGDTEAFF,TGCGCCAGCAGCTTGGGGACTTCATTTGGGGACACTGAAGCTTTCTTT
TRBJ1-5,TRBD1,TRBV5-4,NA,CASSHDRGNQPQHF,TGTGCCAGCAGCCACGACAGGGGGAATCAGCCCCAGCATTTT
TRBJ2-7,NA,TRBV4-1,NA,CASSQGTTGDSEQYF,TGCGCCAGCAGCCAAGGAACAACAGGGGACTCCGAGCAGTACTTC
TRBJ2-4,NA,TRBV5-5,NA,CASSLAVTGVAKNIQYF,TGTGCCAGCAGCTTGGCTGTGACAGGAGTAGCCAAAAACATTCAGTACTTC
TRBJ2-7,NA,TRBV6-5,few,CASSFPTGTYEQYF,TGTGCCAGCAGCTTTCCGACAGGAACCTACGAGCAGTACTTC
TRBJ1-1,TRBD1,TRBV2,NA,CASSLRDRMNTEAFF,TGTGCCAGCAGCCTCCGGGACAGGATGAACACTGAAGCTTTCTTT
TRBJ1-1,TRBD1,TRBV5-4,NA,CASSPQGAEAFF,TGTGCCAGCAGCCCCCAGGGGGCTGAAGCTTTCTTT
TRBJ2-5,TRBD2,TRBV3-1/TRBV3-2,NA,CASSQDVVAGSQETQYF,TGTGCCAGCAGCCAAGATGTGGTAGCGGGGAGTCAAGAGACCCAGTACTTC
TRBJ1-5,TRBD1,TRBV2,NA,CASTTQDRPNQPQHF,TGTGCCAGCACGACGCAGGACAGGCCCAATCAGCCCCAGCATTTT